A single sample is the source of the 27 T cell receptor beta chains below, sequenced in a study of regulatory T cells in long-lasting Graves disease. Both iRepertoire HTBI primers and Arm-PCR of CDR3 regions were used to build the TCR beta libraries. One entry per CDR3 protein, called by TCRdb with MiXCR from the multiplex PCR reads. The table shows hundreds of thousands of distinct CDR3 sequences, with around 15% occurring only once. Described time point: newly diagnosed GD, antithyroid drugs for less than 3 months. After RNA was extracted from PBMCs, the TCR library was made from it. These data are also associated with another study on T cells in Graves' hyperthyroidism and ophthalmopathy.

This sample comprised peripheral blood mononuclear cells (PBMCs), obtained at new diagnosis, from a patient treated with antithyroid drugs. The origin of the receptors is a woman aged 30 to 39 with Graves disease.

In its sample, this clonotype was seen many times. The V gene is TRBV6-1, the J gene TRBJ2-7; D not certain. V was shortened by 2 bases and J by 7 bases, with 12 bases between the two germline ends. The CDR3 is 13 amino acids. Germline values: CDR1 MNHNS, CDR2 SASEGT. CDR3 DNA: TGTGCCAGCAGTGAATGGCGATCTTGGGAGCAGTACTTC. Translating it yields CASSEWRSWEQYF.

About this clonotype: A clone one base away is much larger, so this may be a read error. The V call is TRBV6-2 or TRBV6-3, the J call TRBJ1-2; the D gene is possibly TRBD1 (6 bases). CDR3 size: 14 residues. Trimming removed 4 bases from V and 3 bases from J, with 12 bases in between. Germline V gene data show CDR1 as MNHEY and CDR2 as SVGEGT. This CDR3 is CASSSLGAYYGYTF. CDR3 bases: TGTGCCAGCAGTTCTTTGGGGGCTTACTATGGCTACACCTTC.

This clonotype was counted a few times. J is TRBJ2-1 and V is TRBV27; 7 bases match TRBD2. Unmatched junction bases numbered 15, after V lost 2 bases and J lost 2 bases. CDR1 is MNHEY, CDR2 SMNVEV, per germline (reference sequence). This CDR3 region has 19 residues. The CDR3 region is CASSLEVAGGAGAYNEQFF. In DNA, the CDR3 is TGTGCCAGCAGTTTAGAGGTAGCGGGTGGGGCGGGGGCCTACAATGAGCAGTTCTTC.

This clonotype was seen just once. Given the absence of the conserved phenylalanine or tryptophan at the CDR3 end, a read error is likely. J is TRBJ2-3 and V is TRBV20-1; D is unresolved. V lost 0 bases to trimming and J lost 0 bases, with 13 bases between them. The CDR3 runs 16 residues. Germline loops: CDR1 DFQATT, CDR2 SNEGSKA (reference sequence). The CDR3, as DNA: TGCAGTGCTAGAGATATAAACGCGGCTAGCACAGATACGCAGTATCTT. Protein product: CSARDINAASTDTQYL.

The chain combines TRBV7-2 with TRBJ1-3; TRBD1 aligns across 9 bases. Per the germline V gene, CDR1 is SGHTA and CDR2 is FQGNSA. Trimming at V came to 4 bases and at J to 8 bases, leaving 3 bases not matched to a gene. CDR3 length: 13 amino acids. The CDR3 spells CASSWDREDTIYF. CDR3 nucleotides: TGTGCCAGCAGCTGGGACAGGGAAGACACCATATATTTT.

The sample holds many counts of this clonotype. This chain connects TRBV28 to TRBJ2-5; possible D gene TRBD1, 6 bases. V was shortened by 4 bases and J by 2 bases, with 20 bases between the two germline ends. This CDR3 is 17 amino acids long. Germline CDR1 is MDHEN and CDR2 is SYDVKM. The DNA for the CDR3 is TGTGCCAGCAGTTCGGGACAACTCTTATCTAATCAAGAGACCCAGTACTTC. It codes for CASSSGQLLSNQETQYF. Combining the CDR3 with reference TRBV28 and TRBJ2-5 gives the whole variable domain DVKVTQSSRYLVKRTGEKVFLECVQDMDHENMFWYRQDPGLGLRLIYFSYDVKMKEKGDIPEGYSVSREKKERFSLILESASTNQTSMYLCASSSGQLLSNQETQYFGPGTRLLVL.

This rearrangement joins TRBV7-6 to TRBJ2-1; D is tentatively TRBD1 or TRBD2 (5 bases each). Per the germline V gene, CDR1 is SGHVS and CDR2 is FNYEAQ. The ends were cut back, 5 bases at V and 6 bases at J, with 17 bases in the middle. The length of the CDR3 is 15 residues. The CDR3 region has the DNA TGTGCCAGCAGCCAACGGGCCGGGACGGGCAATGAGCAGTTCTTC. Translating it yields CASSQRAGTGNEQFF.

This clonotype showed up just a few times. The V and J genes are TRBV15 and TRBJ2-7, with a possible D match to TRBD2 (6 bases). The V end lost 0 bases, the J end lost 0 bases, and 18 bases lay between the germline ends. Germline V CDR1 and CDR2: LNHNV, YYDKDF (reference sequence). The CDR3 consists of 18 residues. The CDR3 DNA is TGTGCCACCAGCAGAGATCCCGCAGGAGGGGCCACCTCCTACGAGCAGTACTTC. Translating it yields CATSRDPAGGATSYEQYF.

This clonotype turned up a few times. This sequence may be a read error, since a much larger clone differs from it by one base. The V call is TRBV6-1, the J call TRBJ2-1; D unclear. CDR1 is MNHNS, CDR2 SASEGT, per germline. The CDR3 runs 15 residues. CDR3 residues: CASSESLYSYSEQFF. The CDR3 nucleotides are TGTGCCAGCAGTGAAAGTCTCTACTCCTACAGTGAGCAGTTCTTC.

The chain joins TRBV28 to TRBJ1-1; the D is unclear. This CDR3 contains 14 residues. V lost 6 bases to trimming and J lost 3 bases, with 14 bases between them. Germline CDR1 MDHEN, CDR2 SYDVKM. Here the CDR3 reads CASSQEQRDTEAFF. The CDR3, as DNA: TGTGCCAGCAGCCAAGAGCAAAGGGACACTGAAGCTTTCTTT.

DNA of the CDR3: TGTGCCAGCAGCTCCTCGGGACTTAGTGAGCAGTTCTTC. Translating it yields CASSSSGLSEQFF. The V gene is TRBV7-3, the J gene TRBJ2-1; a weak D match, TRBD2 (6 bases). The CDR3 runs to 13 residues. V was cut by 4 bases and J by 9 bases, with 13 bases left in between. Germline-derived CDR1 and CDR2 are SGHTA and FQGTGA.

V gene TRBV5-1 combines with J gene TRBJ1-1, with D hard to call. Trimming left V 2 bases short and J 0 bases short, with 5 bases between. Germline-derived CDR1 and CDR2 are SGHRS and YFSETQ. This CDR3 is built from 13 residues. The DNA for the CDR3 is TGCGCCAGCAGCTTATACATGAACACTGAAGCTTTCTTT. As protein: CASSLYMNTEAFF.

This clonotype was recorded at least ten times. The genes are TRBV30 and TRBJ2-7, with D hard to call. The CDR3 runs to 11 residues. Trimming stripped 1 base from V and 4 bases from J, with 5 bases between. Germline CDR1 GTSNPN, CDR2 SVGIG (reference sequence). CDR3 loop: CAWSGSYEQYF. The CDR3 DNA sequence: TGTGCCTGGAGTGGTAGTTACGAGCAGTACTTC.

This clonotype was detected ten times or more. The V gene is TRBV2, the J gene TRBJ2-7; 8 nucleotides align to TRBD2. The V gene's germline CDR1 is SNHLY and CDR2 FYNNEI. Trimming at V came to 2 bases and at J to 13 bases, leaving 10 bases not matched to a gene. CDR3 length: 13 amino acids. The chain's CDR3 is CASSENSWAGGYF. The CDR3 region has the DNA TGTGCCAGCAGTGAAAATTCTTGGGCGGGAGGATACTTC.

The rearrangement links TRBV5-1 to TRBJ2-3; D is uncertain. Germline loops: CDR1 SGHRS, CDR2 YFSETQ. The CDR3 totals 14 residues. V shed 0 bases and J shed 0 bases, with 5 bases lying between them. The CDR3 loop reads CASSLEFSTDTQYF. In nucleotides, the CDR3 is TGCGCCAGCAGCTTGGAGTTTAGCACAGATACGCAGTATTTT.

A remark on this clonotype: This may be a read error: a much more frequent sequence differs by one nucleotide. The chain joins TRBV6-2 or TRBV6-3 to TRBJ1-4; D is unclear. Germline CDR1 reads MNHEY; CDR2 reads SVGEGT. The length of the CDR3 is 13 residues. V dropped 5 bases and J dropped 6 bases, with 10 bases sitting between them. CDR3 bases: TGTGCCAGCAGTGAAGTGCGGGATGAAAAACTGTTTTTT. It is translated as CASSEVRDEKLFF.

This clonotype was found a few times. This chain joins TRBV7-9 and TRBJ2-3; D is unclear. The germline V and J ends were trimmed by 5 bases and 4 bases, with 16 bases remaining between them. The CDR3 has 15 amino acids. The germline V gene has CDR1 SEHNR and CDR2 FQNEAQ (reference sequence). CDR3 residues: CASSPSQVAADTQYF. DNA for the CDR3: TGTGCCAGCAGCCCAAGTCAGGTTGCCGCAGATACGCAGTATTTT.

The V call is TRBV7-3, the J call TRBJ2-2; TRBD1 or TRBD2 may be the D gene (5 bases each). V was clipped by 2 bases and J by 1 base, with 14 bases between them. The V gene's germline CDR1 is SGHTA and CDR2 FQGTGA. The CDR3 has 17 amino acids. Here the CDR3 reads CASSLQPGALNTGELFF. The CDR3 nucleotides read TGTGCCAGCAGCTTACAGCCCGGGGCCCTGAACACCGGGGAGCTGTTTTTT.

Comments on this clonotype: A clone one base away is much larger, so this may be a read error. The CDR3 ends on some other residue instead of the conserved phenylalanine or tryptophan, so this is likely a read error. The rearrangement joins TRBV19 to TRBJ2-3; 9 bases align to TRBD1. Germline lookup yields CDR1 LNHDA and CDR2 SQIVND (reference sequence). This CDR3 spans 17 amino acids. The V segment lost 4 bases and the J segment 2 bases; nucleotides outside the gene matches: 10. CDR3 protein: CASSKTRTGVATDTQYL. DNA for the CDR3: TGTGCCAGTAGTAAAACGAGGACAGGGGTGGCCACAGATACGCAGTATCTT.

This rearrangement joins TRBV13 to TRBJ1-1; D is unresolved. Germline CDR1 reads PRHDT; CDR2 reads FYEKMQ (reference sequence). V lost 4 bases, J lost 8 bases, and 14 bases lay in between. This CDR3 contains 13 residues. The CDR3: CASSSYPGQEAFF. As DNA, the CDR3 is TGTGCCAGCAGCTCGTACCCCGGCCAAGAAGCTTTCTTT.

V is TRBV5-1 and J is TRBJ2-7, with 10 bases aligning to TRBD2. Germline lookup yields CDR1 SGHRS and CDR2 YFSETQ. V was clipped by 5 bases and J by 5 bases; unmatched bases: 10. This CDR3 is 15 amino acids long. The CDR3 nucleotides read TGCGCCAGCAGACCCCCGGGACTAGCGTACGACGAGCAGTACTTC. It is translated as CASRPPGLAYDEQYF. Full variable domain (outside the CDR3, taken from reference TRBV5-1 and TRBJ2-7): KAGVTQTPRYLIKTRGQQVTLSCSPISGHRSVSWYQQTPGQGLQFLFEYFSETQRNKGNFPGRFSGRQFSNSRSEMNVSTLELGDSALYLCASRPPGLAYDEQYFGPGTRLTVT.

In its sample, this clonotype was seen a few times. The chain recombines TRBV6-1 with TRBJ1-2; D not resolved. Per the germline V gene, CDR1 is MNHNS and CDR2 is SASEGT. The length of the CDR3 is 12 residues. V lost 8 bases and J lost 6, with 13 bases in between. The CDR3 bases are TGTGCCAGCGGGTGGAGGTCTGATGGCTACACCTTC. It translates to CASGWRSDGYTF.

This clonotype was picked up a small number of times. V usage is TRBV7-2 and J usage is TRBJ2-7; D gene unclear. V lost 1 base, J lost 3 bases, and 10 bases lay in between. This CDR3 region has 14 residues. Germline V gene lookup returns CDR1 SGHTA and CDR2 FQGNSA. This CDR3 reads CASSLGGNYYEQYF. CDR3 nucleotides: TGTGCCAGCAGCTTAGGTGGGAATTACTACGAGCAGTACTTC.

The rearrangement links TRBV25-1 to TRBJ2-7; D may correspond to TRBD1 or TRBD2 (5 bases each). This CDR3 region has 14 residues. CDR1 and CDR2 from the germline V gene are MGHDK and SYGVNS. Between the trimmed V and J ends, which lost 4 bases and 9 bases, there was a span of 19 bases. For the CDR3, the DNA is TGTGCCAGCAGTGTTTTTATAGAGGGGTCTCGGCAGTACTTC. Its protein product is CASSVFIEGSRQYF.

This clonotype was recorded at least ten times. The gene calls are TRBV2 and TRBJ2-5; D unclear. This CDR3 contains 13 residues. In germline, CDR1 is SNHLY, CDR2 FYNNEI. Trimming removed 2 bases from V and 5 bases from J, with 9 bases in between. CDR3 in amino acids: CASSELRMETQYF. CDR3 DNA sequence: TGTGCCAGCAGTGAACTTAGGATGGAGACCCAGTACTTC. The complete variable domain, with remaining parts taken from reference TRBV2 and TRBJ2-5, reads EPEVTQTPSHQVTQMGQEVILRCVPISNHLYFYWYRQILGQKVEFLVSFYNNEISEKSEIFDDQFSVERPDGSNFTLKIRSTKLEDSAMYFCASSELRMETQYFGPGTRLLVL.

This clonotype showed up just a few times. V is TRBV7-6 and J is TRBJ2-3, with 7 bases that match TRBD1. Germline trimming cut 5 bases from V and 8 bases from J; bases unmatched to any gene: 10. This CDR3 comprises 14 residues. Per germline, CDR1 SGHVS and CDR2 FNYEAQ. The CDR3 reads CASSPTGQQGTQYF. The CDR3 DNA follows: TGTGCCAGCAGCCCGACAGGGCAACAGGGTACGCAGTATTTT.

V gene TRBV11-3 combines with J gene TRBJ2-1; 9 bases are a match to TRBD2. This CDR3 has 15 amino acids. Per germline, CDR1 SGHNT and CDR2 YENEEA. V lost 2 bases and J lost 7; bases outside the gene matches: 6. This CDR3 reads CASSLRLAGWNEQFF. The DNA of the CDR3 is TGTGCCAGCAGCTTACGGCTAGCGGGATGGAATGAGCAGTTCTTC.